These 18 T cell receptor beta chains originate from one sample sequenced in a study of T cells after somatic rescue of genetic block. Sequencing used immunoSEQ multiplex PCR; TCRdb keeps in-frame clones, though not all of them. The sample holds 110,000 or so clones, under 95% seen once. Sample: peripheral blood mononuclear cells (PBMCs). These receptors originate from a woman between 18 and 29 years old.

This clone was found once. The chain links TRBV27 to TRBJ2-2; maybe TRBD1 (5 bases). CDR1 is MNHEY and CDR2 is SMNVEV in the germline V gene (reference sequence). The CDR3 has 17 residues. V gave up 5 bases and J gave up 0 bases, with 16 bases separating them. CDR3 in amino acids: CASSPFTRVPNTGELFF. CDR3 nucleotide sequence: TGTGCCAGCAGTCCATTTACCAGGGTACCGAACACCGGGGAGCTGTTTTTT.

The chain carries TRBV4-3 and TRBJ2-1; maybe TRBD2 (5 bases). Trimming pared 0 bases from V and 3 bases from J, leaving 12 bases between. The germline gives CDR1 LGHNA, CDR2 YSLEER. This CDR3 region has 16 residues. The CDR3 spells CASSQEFYGDYNEQFF. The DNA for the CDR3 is TGCGCCAGCAGCCAAGAATTTTACGGGGACTACAATGAGCAGTTCTTC.

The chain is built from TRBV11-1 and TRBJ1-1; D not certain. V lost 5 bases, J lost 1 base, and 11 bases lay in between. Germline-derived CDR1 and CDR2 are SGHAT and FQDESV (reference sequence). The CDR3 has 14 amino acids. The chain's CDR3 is CASSNLAGNTEAFF. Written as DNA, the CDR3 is TGTGCCAGCAGCAATCTTGCGGGGAACACTGAAGCTTTCTTT.

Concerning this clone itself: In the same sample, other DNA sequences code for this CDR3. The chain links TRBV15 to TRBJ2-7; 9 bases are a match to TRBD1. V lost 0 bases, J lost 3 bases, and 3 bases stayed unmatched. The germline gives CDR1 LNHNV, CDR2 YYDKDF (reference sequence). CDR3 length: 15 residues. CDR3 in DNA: TGTGCCACCAGCAGAGATATGGGACAGGGCTACGAGCAGTACTTC. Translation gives CATSRDMGQGYEQYF. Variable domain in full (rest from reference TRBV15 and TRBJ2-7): DAMVIQNPRYQVTQFGKPVTLSCSQTLNHNVMYWYQQKSSQAPKLLFHYYDKDFNNEADTPDNFQSRRPNTSFCFLDIRSPGLGDTAMYLCATSRDMGQGYEQYFGPGTRLTVT.

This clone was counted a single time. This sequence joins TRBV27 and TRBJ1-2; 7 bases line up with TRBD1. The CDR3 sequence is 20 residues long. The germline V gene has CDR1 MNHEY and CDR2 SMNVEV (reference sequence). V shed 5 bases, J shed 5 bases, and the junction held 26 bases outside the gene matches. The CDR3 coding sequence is TGTGCCAGCAGTCCTAGATCACTCAGGACAGGCCTACAGAGAGGGTATGGCTACACCTTC. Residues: CASSPRSLRTGLQRGYGYTF.

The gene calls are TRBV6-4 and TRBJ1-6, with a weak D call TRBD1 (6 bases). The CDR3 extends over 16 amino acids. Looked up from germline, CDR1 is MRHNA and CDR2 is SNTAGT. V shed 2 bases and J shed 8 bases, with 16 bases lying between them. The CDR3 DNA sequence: TGTGCCAGCAGTGACCTCAGGGGAAGAAGGCATTCACCCCTCCACTTT. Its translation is CASSDLRGRRHSPLHF.

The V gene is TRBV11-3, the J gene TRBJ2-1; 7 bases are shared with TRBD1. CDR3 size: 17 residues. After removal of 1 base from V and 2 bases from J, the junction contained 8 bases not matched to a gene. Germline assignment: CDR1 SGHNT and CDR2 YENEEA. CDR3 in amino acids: CASSLGGGLNTYNEQFF. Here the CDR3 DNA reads TGTGCCAGCAGCTTAGGAGGGGGCCTAAATACCTACAATGAGCAGTTCTTC.

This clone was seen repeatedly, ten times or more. CDR3 nucleotides: TGTGCCAGCAGTTTTGAAGACCGCATGGCTTCACCCCTCCACTTT. This encodes CASSFEDRMASPLHF. The chain employs TRBV28 and TRBJ1-6, with unresolved D. The CDR3 sequence is 15 residues long. Trimming removed 3 bases from V and 9 bases from J, with 15 bases in between. The germline CDR1 and CDR2 sequences are MDHEN and SYDVKM. The full variable domain, completed using reference TRBV28 and TRBJ1-6, is DVKVTQSSRYLVKRTGEKVFLECVQDMDHENMFWYRQDPGLGLRLIYFSYDVKMKEKGDIPEGYSVSREKKERFSLILESASTNQTSMYLCASSFEDRMASPLHFGNGTRLTVT.

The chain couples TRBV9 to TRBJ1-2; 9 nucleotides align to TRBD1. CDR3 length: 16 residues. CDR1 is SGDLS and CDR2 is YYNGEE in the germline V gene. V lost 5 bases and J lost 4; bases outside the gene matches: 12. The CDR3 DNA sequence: TGTGCCAGCAGTCCTACACAGGGGGCTGTTGGCTATGGCTACACCTTC. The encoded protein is CASSPTQGAVGYGYTF.

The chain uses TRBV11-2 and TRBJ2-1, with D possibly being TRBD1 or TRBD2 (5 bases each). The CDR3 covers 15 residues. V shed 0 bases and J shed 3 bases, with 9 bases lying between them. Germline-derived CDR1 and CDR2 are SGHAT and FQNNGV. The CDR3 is CASSLEVGVYNEQFF. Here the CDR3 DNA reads TGTGCCAGCAGCTTAGAAGTGGGGGTCTACAATGAGCAGTTCTTC.

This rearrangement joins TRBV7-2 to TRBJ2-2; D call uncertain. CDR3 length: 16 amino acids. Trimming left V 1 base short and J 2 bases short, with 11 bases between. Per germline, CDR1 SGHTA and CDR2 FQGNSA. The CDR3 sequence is CASSLDSPPNTGELFF. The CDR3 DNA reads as TGTGCCAGCAGCTTAGACTCGCCTCCTAACACCGGGGAGCTGTTTTTT.

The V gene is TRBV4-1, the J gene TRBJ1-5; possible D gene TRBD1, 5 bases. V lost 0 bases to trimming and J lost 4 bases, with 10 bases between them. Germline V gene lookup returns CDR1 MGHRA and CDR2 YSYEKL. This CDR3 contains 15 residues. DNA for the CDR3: TGCGCCAGCAGCCAAGACCGGCAGGGTAATCAGCCCCAGCATTTT. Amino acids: CASSQDRQGNQPQHF.

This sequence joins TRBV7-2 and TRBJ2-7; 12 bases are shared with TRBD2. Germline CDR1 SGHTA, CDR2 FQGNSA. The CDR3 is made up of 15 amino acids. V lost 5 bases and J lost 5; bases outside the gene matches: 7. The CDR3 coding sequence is TGTGCCAGCAGCCCCCCTAGCGGGGGGGGCGACGAGCAGTACTTC. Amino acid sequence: CASSPPSGGGDEQYF.

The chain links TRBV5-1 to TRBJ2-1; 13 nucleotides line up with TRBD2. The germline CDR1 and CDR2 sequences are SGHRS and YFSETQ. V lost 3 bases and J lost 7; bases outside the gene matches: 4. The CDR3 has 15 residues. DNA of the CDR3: TGCGCCAGCAGCTCACTAGCGGGGGGGCCTAATGAGCAGTTCTTC. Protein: CASSSLAGGPNEQFF.

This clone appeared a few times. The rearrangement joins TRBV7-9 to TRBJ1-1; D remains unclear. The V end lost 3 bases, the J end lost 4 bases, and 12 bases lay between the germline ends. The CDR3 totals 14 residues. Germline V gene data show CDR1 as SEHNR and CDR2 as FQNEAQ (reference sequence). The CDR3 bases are TGTGCCAGCAGCTTGGAGGACCCGGGCACTGAAGCTTTCTTT. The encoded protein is CASSLEDPGTEAFF.

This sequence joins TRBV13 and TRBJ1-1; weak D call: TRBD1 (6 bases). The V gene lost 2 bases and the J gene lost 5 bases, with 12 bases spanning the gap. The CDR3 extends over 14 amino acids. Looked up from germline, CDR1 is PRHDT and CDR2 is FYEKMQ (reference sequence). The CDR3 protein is CASSLRGRGTEAFF. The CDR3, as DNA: TGTGCCAGCAGCTTACGAGGCAGGGGAACTGAAGCTTTCTTT. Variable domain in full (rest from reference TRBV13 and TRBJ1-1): AAGVIQSPRHLIKEKRETATLKCYPIPRHDTVYWYQQGPGQDPQFLISFYEKMQSDKGSIPDRFSAQQFSDYHSELNMSSLELGDSALYFCASSLRGRGTEAFFGQGTRLTVV.

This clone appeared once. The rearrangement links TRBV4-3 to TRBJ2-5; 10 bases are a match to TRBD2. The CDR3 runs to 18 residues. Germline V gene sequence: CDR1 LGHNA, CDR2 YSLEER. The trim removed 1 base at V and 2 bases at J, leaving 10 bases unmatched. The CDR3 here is CASSQGAGGHGVQETQYF. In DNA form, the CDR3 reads TGCGCCAGCAGCCAAGGAGCGGGGGGGCACGGGGTTCAAGAGACCCAGTACTTC.

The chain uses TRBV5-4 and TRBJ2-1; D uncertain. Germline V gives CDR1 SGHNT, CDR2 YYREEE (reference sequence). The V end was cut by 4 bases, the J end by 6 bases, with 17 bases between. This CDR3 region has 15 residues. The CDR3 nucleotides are TGTGCCAGCAGCCCTTCAGGAACTGTCCTCAATGAGCAGTTCTTC. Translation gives CASSPSGTVLNEQFF.